The rows below give T cell receptor beta chains drawn from one sample of a study of blood T cell repertoires in COVID-19. Sequencing was performed with immunoSEQ multiplex PCR; in TCRdb, only in-frame clones are kept and a portion is missing. The table lists a few hundred thousand clones, 83% of them singletons. Sequencing input: PBMCs or T cells enriched from blood (not recorded which). The receptors were gathered from a woman in her 50s who had recovered from COVID-19. The CDR3 runs from the conserved cysteine through the conserved F or W. Each record gives: D gene, J gene, clone size, V gene, CDR3 protein, CDR3 DNA. A D gene is named only where the DNA matches it firmly. The listing skips clone size in some rows; elsewhere it reads once, few, many or a size class.

>TRBD1|TRBJ1-2|NA|TRBV9
CASSARQGAKFGYTF
TGTGCCAGCAGCGCTCGTCAGGGGGCCAAATTTGGCTACACCTTC
>TRBD2|TRBJ2-3|NA|TRBV4-1
CASSQDVASGTTDTQYF
TGCGCCAGCAGCCAAGATGTGGCTAGCGGGACCACAGATACGCAGTATTTT
>NA|TRBJ1-2|NA|TRBV4-1
CASSQDRGSGSGYTF
TGCGCCAGCAGCCAAGATAGGGGCAGTGGATCAGGCTACACCTTC
>NA|TRBJ2-2|NA|TRBV19
CASSIVSSGELFF
TGTGCCAGTAGTATAGTTTCCTCTGGGGAGCTGTTTTTT
>NA|TRBJ1-2|once|TRBV7-8
CASSSQSQRLRGGGGGYTF
TGTGCCAGCAGCTCGCAATCCCAACGACTGAGAGGAGGTGGCGGTGGCTACACCTTC
>TRBD1|TRBJ2-1|few|TRBV4-1
CASSQDELSGQGTRSSYNEQFF
TGCGCCAGCAGCCAAGATGAGCTATCGGGACAGGGGACCAGGAGCTCCTACAATGAGCAGTTCTTC
>TRBD2|TRBJ2-2|NA|TRBV19
CASSIDGTSGRAGGELFF
TGTGCCAGTAGTATAGACGGGACTAGCGGGAGGGCCGGCGGGGAGCTGTTTTTT
>TRBD1|TRBJ1-2|NA|TRBV5-1
CASSLGGTGAQGGYTF
TGCGCCAGCAGCTTGGGCGGGACAGGGGCCCAGGGTGGCTACACCTTC
>NA|TRBJ2-1|NA|TRBV4-1
CASSQSAGGSKNNEQFF
TGCGCCAGCAGCCAATCCGCCGGGGGTTCAAAAAACAATGAGCAGTTCTTC
>NA|TRBJ1-2|NA|TRBV12-3/TRBV12-4
CASSLGADGYTF
TGTGCCAGCAGTTTAGGCGCGGATGGCTACACCTTC
>NA|TRBJ2-7|NA|TRBV7-9
CASSLETGFYEQYF
TGTGCCAGCAGCTTAGAGACCGGGTTCTACGAGCAGTACTTC
>NA|TRBJ1-2|NA|TRBV5-4
CASSSPRAGQGYTF
TGTGCCAGCAGCTCCCCAAGGGCAGGGCAGGGCTACACCTTC
>NA|TRBJ1-4|NA|TRBV5-1
CASSLFPGYGTNEKLFF
TGCGCCAGCAGCTTGTTCCCCGGGTACGGGACTAATGAAAAACTGTTTTTT
>NA|TRBJ2-1|NA|TRBV2
CASSEVPLGEQFF
TGTGCCAGCAGTGAAGTTCCCCTCGGTGAGCAGTTCTTC
>NA|TRBJ1-1|NA|TRBV20-1
CSATRHPEAFF
TGCAGTGCTACAAGACACCCCGAAGCTTTCTTT
>TRBD1|TRBJ1-1|NA|TRBV6-5
CASSLRTGNTEAFF
TGTGCCAGCAGCCTTCGGACAGGGAACACTGAAGCTTTCTTT
>TRBD1|TRBJ1-2|NA|TRBV28
CASSPRDRVYGYTF
TGTGCCAGCAGTCCCCGGGACAGAGTCTATGGCTACACCTTC